This TCR beta chain is drawn from a study of PD-1 blockade in classical Hodgkin lymphoma. Germline V gene lookup returns CDR1 SGHTS and CDR2 YDEGEE. Trimming removed 3 bases from V and 3 bases from J; junction bases left unmatched: 6. This CDR3 region has 15 residues. Using immunoSEQ multiplex PCR, the repertoire was profiled, and TCRdb retains in-frame clones only, with some absent. This table has fewer than 65,000 clones, 80% to 90% appearing once. All patients relapsed after autologous stem cell transplantation, and brentuximab vedotin exposure varied. When best responses were assessed, they were complete response, partial response or progressive disease.

The clonotype was recovered from a human donor with classical Hodgkin lymphoma. Specimen: peripheral blood mononuclear cells (PBMCs), collected at baseline. The rearrangement uses TRBV5-8 and TRBJ2-5, with TRBD1 matching 9 bases. In nucleotides, the CDR3 is TGTGCCAGCAGCTCCGGGACAGGGAGGAAAGAGACCCAGTACTTC. Translating gives CASSSGTGRKETQYF.